This T cell receptor beta chain was sequenced during a study of blood T cell repertoires in COVID-19. Looking at the study overall: COVID-19 samples, acute and convalescent, were from the United States, Italy and Spain. T cells, B-cell-depleted T cells, or PBMCs supplied cDNA or gDNA.

Grouping used clinical history reported by participants in a survey and questionnaire. Per the original data handling: Cell counts per sample came from amplifying reference gene primers. Assay: immunoSEQ multiplex PCR; the TCRdb copy retains only in-frame clones and omits some. V, J and clone size derive from that table, while D and trimming were established from the DNA sequence. The sample comprises around 190,000 clones, 75% to 85% of which are singletons, and roughly a sixth rests with the top ten. Sequenced material: PBMCs or T cells enriched from blood (not recorded which). The receptor's source is a woman aged 45 to 65 with acute COVID-19.

For the CDR3, the DNA is TGCGCCAGCAGTGATTCGGGGGTGGGAGATACGCAGTATTTT. Protein product: CASSDSGVGDTQYF. V is TRBV10-1 and J is TRBJ2-3, with D possibly TRBD2 on 6 matching bases. CDR1 is WNHNN, CDR2 SYGVQD, per germline (reference sequence). This CDR3 spans 14 amino acids. V shed 3 bases and J shed 5 bases, with 12 bases lying between them.